Listed below are T cell receptor beta chains from one sample, sequenced in a study of tumor-infiltrating lymphocytes in primary liver carcinoma. Each CDR3 protein gets one entry after TCRdb re-called the multiplex PCR reads with MiXCR. Of about 22,000 distinct CDR3 sequences detected, more than 70% appear once; the ten largest clones hold 35% to 40%. Sequenced: liver tumor tissue from sampling region 2. The receptors originated from a woman aged 25 to 39 with primary liver carcinoma and hepatitis B virus infection. The conserved cysteine and the conserved F or W are not part of the CDR3 here. The D gene is left open where the match is weak. For some rows the clone size is stated as once, few or many, or as a class when expanded; others skip it.

TRBD2	TRBV29-1	TRBJ2-5	-	SVGGRASGTQY
-	TRBV7-8	TRBJ2-7	-	ASSLGRGHTMSSYGQY
TRBD1	TRBV6-5	TRBJ2-5	few	ASSIDRGLTQY
-	TRBV4-3	TRBJ2-7	-	VSSHDRWTGREQY
TRBD1	TRBV12-3/TRBV12-4	TRBJ1-3	medium-sized	ASSQTGGRNTIY
-	TRBV11-2	TRBJ1-2	once	ASSPQGGHWSYGRT
-	TRBV11-2	TRBJ1-1	many	ASSPGTEAF
-	TRBV7-8	TRBJ1-2	once	DSSSGAGVYGYT
-	TRBV11-2	TRBJ2-7	-	ASSQYSGGGCEQY
TRBD1	TRBV7-8	TRBJ2-7	-	ASSLNRDRTYGQY
-	TRBV6-2/TRBV6-3	TRBJ2-3	-	ANSYAGFGLQDTQY
TRBD1	TRBV4-2	TRBJ2-7	-	ASSQEHLGQGGPHEQH
-	TRBV2	TRBJ2-7	-	ASRWDSVGTPNMREQY
-	TRBV4-3	TRBJ2-1	-	ASSLTELVDEQF
-	TRBV6-5	TRBJ2-5	-	ASSTDGGLTRY
TRBD2	TRBV12-3/TRBV12-4	TRBJ2-3	-	ASNLGGASGDTRY
-	TRBV11-2	TRBJ1-2	-	TSSLDPIRALRYRYT
-	TRBV11-2	TRBJ1-2	-	DSSLDGMPWRGYT
TRBD2	TRBV12-3/TRBV12-4	TRBJ2-1	-	ASSLFGTSGLDQF
TRBD2	TRBV11-2	TRBJ2-2	-	AGNLVALAGSGELF
TRBD2	TRBV11-2	TRBJ2-2	-	ASCSPRAGGQDTGELF
-	TRBV5-6	TRBJ2-7	-	ASSLRGNGHY
TRBD1	TRBV29-1	TRBJ1-1	-	SAGTGSTESF
-	TRBV29-1	TRBJ1-6	-	SVAGHPNSPLH
-	TRBV5-6	TRBJ1-1	few	ASSFVGATEAS
-	TRBV6-5	TRBJ1-6	-	AGRRGGHSPLH
-	TRBV24-1	TRBJ2-3	-	ATNDTIGMVTQY
-	TRBV5-6	TRBJ2-2	-	DCSLAPRVTRELF
-	TRBV6-6	TRBJ2-3	-	ASSYQTRPKRTDTQY
-	TRBV13	TRBJ2-3	medium-sized	ASSSRRAADTQY
-	TRBV6-1	TRBJ2-2	-	ASMKRRDTGELF
TRBD2	TRBV18	TRBJ2-1	-	ASSPIAGAFNEQF